These 9 T cell receptor beta chains share one sample of origin, sequenced in a study of blood T cell repertoires in COVID-19. The table came from immunoSEQ multiplex PCR; TCRdb's copy has only in-frame clones and leaves some out. The sample has roughly 240,000 clones, about 84% seen once. The sample was peripheral blood. The source of these receptors is a woman aged 80 or over with COVID-19, enrolled during active disease.

The gene calls are TRBV6-1 and TRBJ1-4; TRBD1 might be the D (6 bases). Trimming pared 1 base from V and 8 bases from J, leaving 11 bases between. The CDR3 has 14 residues. The germline gives CDR1 MNHNS, CDR2 SASEGT. The CDR3 DNA reads TGTGCCAGCAGTGAAGGGGGGCTTGGCGAAAAACTGTTTTTT. The encoded protein is CASSEGGLGEKLFF.

This rearrangement joins TRBV24-1 to TRBJ2-1; possibly TRBD1 for D (5 bases). The CDR3 consists of 13 residues. V was clipped by 2 bases and J by 7 bases, with 8 bases between them. Germline V gene lookup returns CDR1 KGHDR and CDR2 SFDVKD. CDR3 sequence (DNA): TGTGCCACCAGTGATTCGAGACAGAATGAGCAGTTCTTC. This sequence encodes CATSDSRQNEQFF.

CDR3 in amino acids: CASSYEVLETQYF. CDR3 sequence (DNA): TGTGCCAGCAGTTACGAGGTCCTAGAGACCCAGTACTTC. The chain links TRBV6-7 to TRBJ2-5; D unclear. TRBV6-7 has ORF status, its function being uncertain. Trimming took 2 bases from V and 4 from J, leaving 8 bases between them. CDR3 size: 13 residues.

V gene TRBV9 combines with J gene TRBJ2-4; TRBD1 matches 7 bases. V shed 4 bases, J shed 10 bases, and the junction held 14 bases outside the gene matches. This CDR3 has 15 residues. Germline CDR1 is SGDLS and CDR2 is YYNGEE. The CDR3 sequence: CASSSMGDSKGIQYF. Here the CDR3 DNA reads TGTGCCAGCAGCTCCATGGGGGACAGTAAGGGGATTCAGTACTTC.

This chain uses TRBV28 with TRBJ1-1, with D possibly matching TRBD1 (6 bases). Germline CDR1 and CDR2: MDHEN and SYDVKM. The CDR3 covers 14 residues. Trimming took 3 bases from V and 1 from J, leaving 9 bases between them. The CDR3 DNA follows: TGTGCCAGCAGTTTCCCAGGGGAGAACACTGAAGCTTTCTTT. Its translation is CASSFPGENTEAFF.

The V call is TRBV7-9, the J call TRBJ1-2; 8 nucleotides align to TRBD1. Germline V CDR1 and CDR2: SEHNR, FQNEAQ (reference sequence). V was pared by 5 bases and J by 8 bases, with 13 bases of the junction left unmatched. The CDR3 sequence is 15 residues long. CDR3 coding DNA: TGTGCCAGCAGCAGCCGACAGGGGATTGGTGACGGCTACACCTTC. This translates into CASSSRQGIGDGYTF.

V usage is TRBV7-3 and J usage is TRBJ2-1; possible D gene TRBD2, 5 bases. Germline V lookup: CDR1 SGHTA, CDR2 FQGTGA. The CDR3 runs 13 residues. The V end was cut by 3 bases, the J end by 6 bases, with 9 bases between. The CDR3 loop reads CASSFASPNEQFF. For the CDR3, the DNA is TGTGCCAGCAGCTTTGCTAGCCCCAATGAGCAGTTCTTC.

The chain joins TRBV19 to TRBJ2-7; 7 bases match TRBD2. Germline V gene data show CDR1 as LNHDA and CDR2 as SQIVND (reference sequence). Germline trimming cut 5 bases from V and 5 bases from J; bases unmatched to any gene: 9. The CDR3 has 14 amino acids. CDR3: CASSAQLGGDEQYF. In DNA form, the CDR3 reads TGTGCCAGTAGTGCCCAGCTTGGGGGGGACGAGCAGTACTTC.

This clone was seen only once. The chain has TRBV19 and TRBJ1-2; TRBD1 agrees at 8 bases. The germline V gene encodes CDR1 LNHDA and CDR2 SQIVND (reference sequence). V shed 7 bases and J 8 bases; nucleotides not matched to a gene: 6. The CDR3 extends over 12 amino acids. CDR3 DNA: TGTGCCAGTACCCACAGGGGGAACGGCTACACCTTC. Translated: CASTHRGNGYTF.